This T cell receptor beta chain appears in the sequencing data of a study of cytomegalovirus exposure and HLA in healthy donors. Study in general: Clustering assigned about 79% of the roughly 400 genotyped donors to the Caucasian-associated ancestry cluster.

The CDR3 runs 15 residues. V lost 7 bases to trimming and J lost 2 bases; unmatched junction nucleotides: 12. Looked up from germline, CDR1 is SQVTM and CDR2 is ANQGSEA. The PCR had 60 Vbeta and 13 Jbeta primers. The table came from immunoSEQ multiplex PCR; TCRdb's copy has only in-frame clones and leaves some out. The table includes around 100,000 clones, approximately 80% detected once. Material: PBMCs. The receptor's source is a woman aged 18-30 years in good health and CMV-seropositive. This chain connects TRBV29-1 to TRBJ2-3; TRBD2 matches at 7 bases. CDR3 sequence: CSADNRAGDTDTQYF. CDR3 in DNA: TGCAGCGCCGACAACCGCGCGGGGGACACAGATACGCAGTATTTT.